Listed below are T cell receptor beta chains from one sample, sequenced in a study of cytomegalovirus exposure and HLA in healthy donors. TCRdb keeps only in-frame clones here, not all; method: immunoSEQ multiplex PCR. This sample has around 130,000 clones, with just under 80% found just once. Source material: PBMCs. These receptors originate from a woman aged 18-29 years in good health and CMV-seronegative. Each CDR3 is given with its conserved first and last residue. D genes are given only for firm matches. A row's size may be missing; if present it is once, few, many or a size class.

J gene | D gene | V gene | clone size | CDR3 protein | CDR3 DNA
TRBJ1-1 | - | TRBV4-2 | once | CASSQEVGEGTEAFF | TGTGCCAGCAGCCAAGAGGTGGGGGAGGGGACTGAAGCTTTCTTT
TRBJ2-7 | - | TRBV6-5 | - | CASSYLREQYF | TGTGCCAGCAGTTACCTGCGCGAGCAGTACTTC
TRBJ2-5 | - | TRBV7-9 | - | CASSLYSGETQYF | TGTGCCAGCAGCTTATATTCGGGAGAGACCCAGTACTTC
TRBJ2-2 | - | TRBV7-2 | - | CASSLEDSTGELFF | TGTGCCAGCAGCTTGGAGGACTCGACCGGGGAGCTGTTTTTT
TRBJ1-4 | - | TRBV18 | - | CASSPTTALERLFF | TGTGCCAGCTCACCTACAACAGCCCTCGAGAGACTGTTTTTT
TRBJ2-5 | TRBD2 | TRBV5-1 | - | CASIGGGSGETQYF | TGCGCCAGCATAGGAGGCGGGAGCGGGGAGACCCAGTACTTC
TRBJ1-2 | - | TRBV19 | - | CASSERSGESYGYTF | TGTGCCAGTAGTGAGCGATCAGGGGAGAGTTATGGCTACACCTTC
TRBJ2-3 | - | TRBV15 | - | CATSRDIASTDTQYF | TGTGCCACCAGCAGAGACATCGCGTCTACAGATACGCAGTATTTT
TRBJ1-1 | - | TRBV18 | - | CASSPLGGWDMNTGAFF | TGTGCCAGCTCACCACTCGGGGGGTGGGACATGAACACTGGAGCTTTCTTT
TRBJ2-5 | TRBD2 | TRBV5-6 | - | CASSGGTSGLGETQYF | TGTGCCAGCAGCGGAGGGACTAGCGGGCTAGGAGAGACCCAGTACTTC
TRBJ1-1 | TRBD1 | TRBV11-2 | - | CASSFVPGTAGTEAFF | TGTGCCAGCAGCTTTGTCCCTGGGACAGCCGGCACTGAAGCTTTCTTT
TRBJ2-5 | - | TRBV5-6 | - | CASSYNGLAETQYF | TGTGCCAGCAGCTATAACGGGCTAGCGGAGACCCAGTACTTC
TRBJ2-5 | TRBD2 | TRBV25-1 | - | CASSLAAARETQYF | TGTGCCAGCAGCCTAGCGGCGGCCCGGGAGACCCAGTACTTC
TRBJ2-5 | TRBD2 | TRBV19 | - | CASSLGLAGLGETQYF | TGTGCCAGTAGTCTCGGACTAGCGGGGCTCGGGGAGACCCAGTACTTC
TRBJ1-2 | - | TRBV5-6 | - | CASSLFADRGYTF | TGTGCCAGCAGCTTGTTTGCTGATCGGGGCTACACCTTC
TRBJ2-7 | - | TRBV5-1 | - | CASSLDGRLNEQYF | TGCGCCAGCAGCTTGGATGGCAGACTCAACGAGCAGTACTTC
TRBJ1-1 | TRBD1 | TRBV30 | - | CAWRLQGGRTEAFF | TGTGCCTGGAGACTACAGGGGGGTAGGACTGAAGCTTTCTTT
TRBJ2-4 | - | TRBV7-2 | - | CASSLESGDIQYF | TGTGCCAGCAGCTTAGAGTCGGGGGACATTCAGTACTTC
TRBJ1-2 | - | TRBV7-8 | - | CASSLGHQTDGYTF | TGTGCCAGCAGCTTAGGACATCAGACGGATGGCTACACCTTC
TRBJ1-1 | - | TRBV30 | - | CACKKPELNTEAFF | TGTGCCTGTAAAAAACCAGAACTGAACACTGAAGCTTTCTTT
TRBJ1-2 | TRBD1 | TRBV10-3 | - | CAISGSQGDGYTF | TGTGCCATCAGTGGATCCCAGGGGGATGGCTACACCTTC
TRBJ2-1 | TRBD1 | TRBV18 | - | CASSTGQGAKGNEQFF | TGTGCCAGCTCAACCGGACAGGGGGCGAAAGGGAATGAGCAGTTCTTC
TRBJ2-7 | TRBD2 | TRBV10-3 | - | CAISGKAGTPLEQYF | TGTGCCATCAGTGGGAAAGCGGGGACCCCTCTAGAGCAGTACTTC
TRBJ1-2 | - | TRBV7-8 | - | CASSSDRTSYGYTF | TGTGCCAGCTCTAGCGATCGCACTTCTTATGGCTACACCTTC
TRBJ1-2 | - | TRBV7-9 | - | CASSPALGGYTF | TGTGCCAGCAGCCCCGCCCTGGGCGGCTACACCTTC
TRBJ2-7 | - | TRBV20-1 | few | CSGASSYEQYF | TGCAGTGGGGCGAGCTCCTACGAGCAGTACTTC
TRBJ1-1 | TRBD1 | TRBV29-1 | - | CSAPGPQGRAFF | TGCAGCGCCCCCGGACCACAGGGGCGAGCTTTCTTT
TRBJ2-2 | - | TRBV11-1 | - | CASSRLRVENGELFF | TGTGCCAGCAGCAGACTCAGGGTTGAGAACGGGGAGCTGTTTTTT